This entry lists 11 T cell receptor beta chains sequenced from one sample in a study of T-cell reconstitution after alpha-beta-depleted transplantation in children. As it was prepared, the TCRbeta library received unique molecular identifiers. MiXCR, run by TCRdb on the PCR reads, gives a single entry per CDR3 protein. The sample yields hundreds of thousands of distinct CDR3 sequences, 24% seen once. The starting material was PBMCs, mostly from graft donor cells, obtained 360 days after TCRalphabeta/CD19-depleted stem cell transplant. Receptors originate from a female patient aged 2-15 years who had a stem cell transplant for congenital amegakaryocytic thrombocytopenia, so the T cells may come from the graft donor.

The V and J genes are TRBV7-3 and TRBJ2-7; tentatively, D is TRBD1 or TRBD2 (6 bases each). Germline lookup yields CDR1 SGHTA and CDR2 FQGTGA. Trimming stripped 3 bases from V and 3 bases from J, with 12 bases between. The CDR3 extends over 14 amino acids. CDR3 region: CASSFSGGGYEQYF. The DNA of the CDR3 is TGTGCCAGCAGCTTTTCCGGGGGCGGCTACGAGCAGTACTTC.

This chain connects TRBV7-9 to TRBJ2-3; D is unclear. Germline CDR1 SEHNR, CDR2 FQNEAQ (reference sequence). With 3 bases removed from V and 2 bases from J, the gap between germline ends came to 9 bases. The CDR3 length is 14 residues. As DNA, the CDR3 is TGTGCCAGCAGCTTCTCTGGCTTCACAGATACGCAGTATTTT. Its protein is CASSFSGFTDTQYF.

The sample holds one count of this clonotype. This chain connects TRBV6-5 to TRBJ1-1; TRBD1 is a possible D gene (6 bases). This CDR3 has 15 residues. Germline assignment: CDR1 MNHEY and CDR2 SVGAGI. The V end was cut by 4 bases, the J end by 4 bases, with 16 bases between. The CDR3 is CASSSTGPGGTEAFF. CDR3 nucleotides: TGTGCCAGCAGTTCCACAGGGCCGGGAGGCACTGAAGCTTTCTTT.

The chain carries TRBV6-2 or TRBV6-3 and TRBJ2-4; weak D call: TRBD1 (5 bases). With 4 bases removed from V and 4 bases from J, the gap between germline ends came to 11 bases. CDR3 length: 14 amino acids. Germline assignment: CDR1 MNHEY and CDR2 SVGEGT. CDR3 loop: CASSSRVPKNIQYF. In DNA, the CDR3 is TGTGCCAGCAGTTCCAGGGTCCCGAAAAACATTCAGTACTTC.

The J gene is TRBJ2-3, the V gene TRBV4-2; 7 bases fit TRBD2. J lost 4 bases, V lost 4 bases, and 17 bases had no gene match. The germline V gene has CDR1 LGHNA and CDR2 YNFKEQ. This CDR3 region has 18 residues. The chain's CDR3 is CASSRSLSGAGFADTQYF. The CDR3 DNA is TGTGCCAGCAGCCGATCCCTTTCGGGAGCGGGGTTTGCAGATACGCAGTATTTT.

There are a few counts of this clonotype. J is TRBJ2-7 and V is TRBV28; 8 bases map to TRBD2. The CDR3 has 15 amino acids. Germline V gene lookup returns CDR1 MDHEN and CDR2 SYDVKM. The J segment lost 3 bases and the V segment lost 6 bases, leaving 10 bases of the junction unmatched. The CDR3: CASRKAGDGFYEQYF. The CDR3 coding sequence is TGTGCCAGCAGAAAAGCGGGAGACGGTTTCTACGAGCAGTACTTC.

The chain links TRBV6-5 to TRBJ2-1; D unclear. The CDR3 totals 17 residues. Trimming removed 0 bases from V and 0 bases from J, with 12 bases in between. In germline, CDR1 is MNHEY, CDR2 SVGAGI. The CDR3 DNA reads as TGTGCCAGCAGTTACTCTTATCAACAGAGCTCCTACAATGAGCAGTTCTTC. Amino acid sequence: CASSYSYQQSSYNEQFF.

This clonotype was counted only a few times. The V gene is TRBV10-2, the J gene TRBJ2-1, with D possibly called TRBD1 or TRBD2 (6 bases each). Germline V gene sequence: CDR1 WSHSY, CDR2 SAAADI. The CDR3 is made up of 16 amino acids. Trimming removed 3 bases at V and 1 base at J, with 13 bases between. The CDR3 bases are TGCGCCAGCAGTGAATCGGGGGACATGTCCTACAATGAGCAGTTCTTC. It specifies CASSESGDMSYNEQFF.

This clonotype appeared a single time. The chain recombines TRBV7-2 with TRBJ2-1; 9 bases are shared with TRBD2. The V and J ends lost 2 bases and 7 bases, in that order; junction bases with no gene match: 9. The CDR3 length is 16 residues. Germline V CDR1 and CDR2: SGHTA, FQGNSA. As DNA, the CDR3 is TGTGCCAGCAGCTTACTCATGGACAGCGGGAGGAATGAGCAGTTCTTC. This codes for CASSLLMDSGRNEQFF.

This clonotype was observed a few times. The chain is built from TRBV12-5 and TRBJ2-3; D possibly corresponds to TRBD1 (6 bases). The length of the CDR3 is 12 residues. V lost 6 bases and J lost 4, with 8 bases in between. Germline CDR1 reads LGHNT; CDR2 reads FRNRAP. The CDR3 bases are TGTGCTAGTGGAACAGGGTCAGATACGCAGTATTTT. As protein: CASGTGSDTQYF.

The chain links TRBV3-1 to TRBJ2-4; D assignment may be TRBD1 or TRBD2 (5 bases each). The CDR3 consists of 11 residues. The V and J ends lost 1 base and 11 bases respectively, with 6 bases between them. Germline V lookup: CDR1 LGHDT, CDR2 YNNKEL (reference sequence). CDR3 sequence: CASSQVGVQYF. CDR3 nucleotides: TGTGCCAGCAGCCAAGTGGGGGTTCAGTACTTC.